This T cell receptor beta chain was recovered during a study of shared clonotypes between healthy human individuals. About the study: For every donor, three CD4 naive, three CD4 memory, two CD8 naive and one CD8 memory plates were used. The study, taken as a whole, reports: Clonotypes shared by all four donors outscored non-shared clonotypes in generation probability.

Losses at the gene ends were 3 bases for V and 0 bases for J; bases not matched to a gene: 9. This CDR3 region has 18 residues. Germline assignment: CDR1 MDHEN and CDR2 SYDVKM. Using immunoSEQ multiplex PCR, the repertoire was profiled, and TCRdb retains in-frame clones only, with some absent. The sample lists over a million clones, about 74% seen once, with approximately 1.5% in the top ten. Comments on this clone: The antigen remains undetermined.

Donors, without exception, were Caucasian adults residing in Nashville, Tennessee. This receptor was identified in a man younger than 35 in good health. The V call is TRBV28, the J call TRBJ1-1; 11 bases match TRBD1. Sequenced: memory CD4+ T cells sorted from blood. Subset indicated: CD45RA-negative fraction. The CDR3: CASSFRYGTGGLNTEAFF. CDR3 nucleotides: TGTGCCAGCAGTTTCCGGTACGGGACAGGGGGATTGAACACTGAAGCTTTCTTT.